Below are 23 T cell receptor beta chains sequenced from a single sample in a study of chemoradiotherapy in HPV16-positive cancers. Assay: immunoSEQ multiplex PCR; the TCRdb copy retains only in-frame clones and omits some. This sample yields 10,000 or so clones, of which roughly 80% are seen a single time; roughly 2.8% belongs to the top ten. The sequences come from blood, collected from a patient who underwent chemoradiotherapy. These receptors all stem from a human donor with HPV-associated anogenital cancer.

The genes are TRBV28 and TRBJ2-6; D is possibly TRBD1 or TRBD2 (5 bases each). CDR3 length: 17 amino acids. Germline V gene sequence: CDR1 MDHEN, CDR2 SYDVKM. The V gene lost 5 bases and the J gene lost 0 bases, with 14 bases spanning the gap. The CDR3 is CASSRDLQTSGANVLTF. The DNA for the CDR3 is TGTGCCAGCAGTCGGGACCTACAAACCTCTGGGGCCAACGTCCTGACTTTC.

V and J are TRBV18 and TRBJ1-2; D not resolved. Deletions cut 1 base from V and 0 bases from J, with 6 bases between. The CDR3 is made up of 14 amino acids. Germline CDR1 KGHSH, CDR2 LQKENI. CDR3 nucleotides: TGTGCCAGCTCACCACGGGAAGCTAACTATGGCTACACCTTC. It translates to CASSPREANYGYTF.

This chain uses TRBV5-1 with TRBJ1-1; D may be TRBD1 (6 bases). Germline CDR1 reads SGHRS; CDR2 reads YFSETQ. Trimming took off 1 base at V and 0 bases at J, with 10 bases between the two ends. The CDR3 has 15 residues. CDR3: CASSLPSGVNTEAFF. The CDR3 region has the DNA TGCGCCAGCAGCTTGCCATCAGGGGTGAACACTGAAGCTTTCTTT. The variable domain in full, completed from reference TRBV5-1 and TRBJ1-1, reads KAGVTQTPRYLIKTRGQQVTLSCSPISGHRSVSWYQQTPGQGLQFLFEYFSETQRNKGNFPGRFSGRQFSNSRSEMNVSTLELGDSALYLCASSLPSGVNTEAFFGQGTRLTVV.

V usage is TRBV5-4 and J usage is TRBJ2-3; a weak D match, TRBD1 (5 bases). V lost 5 bases and J lost 0, with 13 bases in between. There are 15 residues in the CDR3. Germline V gene sequence: CDR1 SGHNT, CDR2 YYREEE (reference sequence). The CDR3, as DNA: TGTGCCAGCAGAGGGGCCCCCACTAGCACAGATACGCAGTATTTT. Its protein product is CASRGAPTSTDTQYF.

J is TRBJ2-5 and V is TRBV6-5, with D unclear. Germline CDR1 is MNHEY and CDR2 is SVGAGI. This CDR3 is built from 14 residues. V lost 3 bases and J lost 1, with 9 bases in between. The CDR3 DNA reads as TGTGCCAGCAGTTATTTAGGGATCCAAGAGACCCAGTACTTC. Amino acids: CASSYLGIQETQYF.

Written as DNA, the CDR3 is TGTGCCAGCAGCCAAACACCTAGCAGTCCAATGGTAGTAGATACGCAGTATTTT. Amino acid sequence: CASSQTPSSPMVVDTQYF. The chain is built from TRBV4-2 and TRBJ2-3; maybe TRBD2 (5 bases). Germline loops: CDR1 LGHNA, CDR2 YNFKEQ. Between the trimmed V and J ends, which lost 2 bases and 5 bases, there was a span of 23 bases. CDR3 length: 18 amino acids.

This clone was counted between two and nine times. The chain joins TRBV2 to TRBJ1-2; the D is unclear. V dropped 4 bases and J dropped 8 bases, with 14 bases sitting between them. CDR1 SNHLY and CDR2 FYNNEI come from the germline V gene. The CDR3 has 13 amino acids. The CDR3 here is CASSGDRMRGYTF. For the CDR3, the DNA is TGTGCCAGCAGTGGTGACCGAATGCGGGGCTACACCTTC.

The rearrangement links TRBV19 to TRBJ2-1, with a possible D match to TRBD2 (6 bases). The CDR3 has 17 residues. Trimming removed 3 bases at V and 2 bases at J, with 17 bases between. The germline CDR1 and CDR2 sequences are LNHDA and SQIVND (reference sequence). CDR3 loop: CASSINKAGRPYNEQFF. The CDR3 bases are TGTGCCAGTAGTATCAATAAGGCTGGGAGGCCCTACAATGAGCAGTTCTTC.

The rearrangement uses TRBV20-1 and TRBJ2-5, with D uncertain. Germline CDR1 is DFQATT and CDR2 is SNEGSKA (reference sequence). Trimming removed 3 bases at V and 2 bases at J, with 4 bases between. This CDR3 has 11 residues. CDR3 amino acids: CSASAQETQYF. The CDR3 DNA reads as TGCAGTGCTAGCGCGCAAGAGACCCAGTACTTC.

The V call is TRBV5-6, the J call TRBJ1-1; D remains ambiguous. Germline V lookup: CDR1 SGHDT, CDR2 YYEEEE. There are 12 residues in the CDR3. Trimming cost V 0 bases and J 7 bases, with 7 bases left between them. The CDR3 DNA reads TGTGCCAGCAGCTTGGGGGTCTTTGAAGCTTTCTTT. Translated, it gives CASSLGVFEAFF. Filled out from reference TRBV5-6 and TRBJ1-1, the complete variable domain reads DAGVTQSPTHLIKTRGQQVTLRCSPKSGHDTVSWYQQALGQGPQFIFQYYEEEERQRGNFPDRFSGHQFPNYSSELNVNALLLGDSALYLCASSLGVFEAFFGQGTRLTVV.

The chain joins TRBV28 to TRBJ1-3, with D unresolved. Germline CDR1 and CDR2: MDHEN and SYDVKM. Between the trimmed V and J ends, which lost 3 bases and 4 bases, there was a span of 7 bases. There are 13 residues in the CDR3. CDR3 coding DNA: TGTGCCAGCAGTTTCCCCCCCGGAAACACCATATATTTT. Translated: CASSFPPGNTIYF.

V usage is TRBV5-4 and J usage is TRBJ2-3; no reliable D call. V lost 2 bases, J lost 2 bases, and 6 bases lay in between. The CDR3 runs 13 residues. The germline V gene has CDR1 SGHNT and CDR2 YYREEE (reference sequence). DNA for the CDR3: TGTGCCAGCAGCTTACAAGACACAGATACGCAGTATTTT. The encoded protein is CASSLQDTDTQYF. Complete variable domain (other parts from reference TRBV5-4 and TRBJ2-3): ETGVTQSPTHLIKTRGQQVTLRCSSQSGHNTVSWYQQALGQGPQFIFQYYREEENGRGNFPPRFSGLQFPNYSSELNVNALELDDSALYLCASSLQDTDTQYFGPGTRLTVL.

The chain is built from TRBV5-1 and TRBJ2-3, with TRBD2 identical over 12 bases. CDR1 is SGHRS, CDR2 YFSETQ, per germline. The CDR3 totals 17 residues. V lost 4 bases, J lost 0 bases, and 6 bases stayed unmatched. The CDR3 DNA sequence: TGCGCCAGCAGCGACCGACTAGCGGGGGTGAGCACAGATACGCAGTATTTT. Its protein is CASSDRLAGVSTDTQYF.

V and J are TRBV7-2 and TRBJ2-5; 10 bases line up with TRBD1. V shed 5 bases, J shed 5 bases, and the junction held 2 bases outside the gene matches. CDR3 length equals 13 residues. From germline, CDR1 is SGHTA and CDR2 FQGNSA. CDR3 region: CASSGGQGETQYF. The CDR3 nucleotides read TGTGCCAGCAGCGGGGGACAGGGGGAGACCCAGTACTTC.

The V and J genes are TRBV4-1 and TRBJ2-3; D remains ambiguous. Trimming left V 0 bases short and J 8 bases short, with 6 bases between. CDR3 length: 12 residues. Germline CDR1 reads MGHRA; CDR2 reads YSYEKL. The CDR3 coding sequence is TGCGCCAGCAGCCAAGATCCGGTTACGCAGTATTTT. Translation gives CASSQDPVTQYF.

The CDR3 sequence is CASSYSGHSNQPQHF. The CDR3 DNA follows: TGTGCCAGCAGTTACTCCGGACACAGCAATCAGCCCCAGCATTTT. The chain carries TRBV6-6 and TRBJ1-5; D is possibly TRBD1 (5 bases). Trimming stripped 0 bases from V and 1 base from J, with 7 bases between. CDR1 is MNHNY and CDR2 is SVGAGI in the germline V gene (reference sequence). The CDR3 extends over 15 amino acids.

The chain employs TRBV9 and TRBJ1-1; D gene ambiguous. CDR3 length: 14 residues. V lost 0 bases to trimming and J lost 6 bases, with 12 bases between them. The V gene's germline CDR1 is SGDLS and CDR2 YYNGEE. The CDR3, as DNA: TGTGCCAGCAGCGTAGTGGAGAGGAGCCCTGAAGCTTTCTTT. Its protein product is CASSVVERSPEAFF.

The rearrangement links TRBV12-5 to TRBJ1-3; D is undetermined. This CDR3 comprises 12 residues. CDR1 is LGHNT, CDR2 FRNRAP, per germline. The ends were cut back, 5 bases at V and 3 bases at J, with 5 bases in the middle. The CDR3 nucleotides are TGTGCTAGTGGTCCTGGTGGAAACACCATATATTTT. Protein product: CASGPGGNTIYF.

The chain uses TRBV4-1 and TRBJ2-7, with 7 bases lining up with TRBD1. J gave up 1 base and V 0 bases, and 3 bases lay outside the gene matches. The V gene's germline CDR1 is MGHRA and CDR2 YSYEKL. The CDR3 length is 15 residues. In nucleotides, the CDR3 is TGCGCCAGCAGCCAAGACGGGACAGCATCCTACGAGCAGTACTTC. Translated: CASSQDGTASYEQYF.

The V gene is TRBV19, the J gene TRBJ1-4, with 10 bases aligning to TRBD1. Germline V lookup: CDR1 LNHDA, CDR2 SQIVND (reference sequence). The junction had 13 bases not matched to a gene; V was cut back by 10 bases and J by 5 bases. The CDR3 has 16 residues. In nucleotides, the CDR3 is TGTGCCACCAACGACGGGACAGGGGAAAGAAATGAAAAACTGTTTTTT. Encoded protein: CATNDGTGERNEKLFF. Together with reference TRBV19 and TRBJ1-4, the CDR3 gives the full variable domain: DGGITQSPKYLFRKEGQNVTLSCEQNLNHDAMYWYRQDPGQGLRLIYYSQIVNDFQKGDIAEGYSVSREKKESFPLTVTSAQKNPTAFYLCATNDGTGERNEKLFFGSGTQLSVL.

This clone was detected only once. The chain joins TRBV9 to TRBJ1-4; unclear D gene. The germline V and J ends were trimmed by 3 bases and 7 bases, with 13 bases remaining between them. CDR3 size: 14 residues. Germline V gene data show CDR1 as SGDLS and CDR2 as YYNGEE. The CDR3, as DNA: TGTGCCAGCAGCGAGAGCGGGTTGGGTGAAAAACTGTTTTTT. Amino acid sequence: CASSESGLGEKLFF. Drawing the rest from reference TRBV9 and TRBJ1-4, the complete variable domain is DSGVTQTPKHLITATGQRVTLRCSPRSGDLSVYWYQQSLDQGLQFLIQYYNGEERAKGNILERFSAQQFPDLHSELNLSSLELGDSALYFCASSESGLGEKLFFGSGTQLSVL.

The V call is TRBV5-8, the J call TRBJ1-2; a weak D match, TRBD1 (6 bases). CDR3 length: 14 residues. CDR1 is SGHTS and CDR2 is YDEGEE in the germline V gene. V was pared by 4 bases and J by 7 bases, with 17 bases between. The DNA for the CDR3 is TGTGCCAGCAGCACCTACAGGGCCGGTGTTGGCTACACCTTC. The encoded protein is CASSTYRAGVGYTF.

This chain connects TRBV25-1 to TRBJ1-2; D unclear. The germline V and J ends were trimmed by 7 bases and 4 bases, with 13 bases remaining between them. In germline, CDR1 is MGHDK, CDR2 SYGVNS. The CDR3 length is 13 residues. CDR3 DNA: TGTGCCAGCACCGATAGGGAATCCTATGGCTACACCTTC. Translation: CASTDRESYGYTF.